One T cell receptor beta chain is described in this entry. The data were obtained in a study of blood T cell repertoires in COVID-19. Background on the study: COVID-19 samples from acute and convalescent phases originated in the United States, Italy and Spain. PBMCs, B-cell-depleted T cells, or T cells were the source of the cDNA or gDNA that made up the material.

The V end was cut by 5 bases, the J end by 6 bases, with 14 bases between. The CDR3 contains 13 residues. The V gene's germline CDR1 is SGHVS and CDR2 FQNEAQ. In the study's own analysis: Researchers report that nucleated cell counts were estimated from reference gene primer amplification. Assay used: immunoSEQ multiplex PCR; TCRdb lists only in-frame clones, some missing. The DNA was the basis for D and trimming; V, J and clone size are from that table. There are 79,000 or so clones in the sample; 87% occur only once, and about 1% lies in the top ten. Sequenced input: peripheral blood. The receptor was isolated from a human donor in a cohort sampled during active COVID-19. J is TRBJ2-7 and V is TRBV7-8; D might be TRBD1 (6 bases). The CDR3 region has the DNA TGTGCCAGCAGCCTAGAACAGGGTAGCGAGCAGTACTTC. The encoded protein is CASSLEQGSEQYF.